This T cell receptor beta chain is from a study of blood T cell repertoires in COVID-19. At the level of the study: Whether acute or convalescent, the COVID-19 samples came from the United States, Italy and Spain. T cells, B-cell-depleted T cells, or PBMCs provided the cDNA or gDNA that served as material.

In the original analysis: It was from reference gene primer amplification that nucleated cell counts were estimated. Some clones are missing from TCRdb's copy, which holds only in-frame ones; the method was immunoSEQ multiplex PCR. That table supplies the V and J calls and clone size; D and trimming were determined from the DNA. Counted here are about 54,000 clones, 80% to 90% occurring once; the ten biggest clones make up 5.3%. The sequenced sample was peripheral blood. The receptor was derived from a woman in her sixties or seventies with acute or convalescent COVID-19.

The CDR3 is CASSPPLAPGTGELFF. CDR3 in DNA: TGTGCCAGCAGCCCCCCACTAGCCCCGGGCACCGGGGAGCTGTTTTTT. The V call is TRBV4-2, the J call TRBJ2-2; a possible D gene is TRBD2 (6 bases). Germline V gene sequence: CDR1 LGHNA, CDR2 YNFKEQ. Trimming stripped 4 bases from V and 4 bases from J, with 16 bases between. CDR3 size: 16 residues.